This entry lists 19 T cell receptor beta chains sequenced from one sample in a study of CD8+CD57+ T cells in acquired aplastic anemia. Profiling that covered TCR beta VDJ and CDR3 relied on genomic DNA as its template. From the reads, TCRdb called clonotypes with MiXCR, one entry per CDR3 protein. Here the sample spans some 200,000 distinct CDR3 sequences, roughly 60% being singletons. Individuals selected for sequencing had exhibited CD8+CD57+ cell expansion on flow cytometry. The sequencing input was sorted CD4+, CD8+, or CD8+CD57+ T cells (not recorded which) from PBMCs. The receptors originated from a human donor with aplastic anemia.

The chain carries TRBV19 and TRBJ1-2; D unresolved. The V end was cut by 3 bases, the J end by 3 bases, with 11 bases between. Germline V lookup: CDR1 LNHDA, CDR2 SQIVND (reference sequence). This CDR3 is built from 14 residues. Here the CDR3 reads CASSMGVGDYGYTF. The DNA for the CDR3 is TGTGCCAGTAGTATGGGAGTAGGAGACTATGGCTACACCTTC.

The chain joins TRBV2 to TRBJ2-1, with 14 bases fitting TRBD2. Germline V gene lookup returns CDR1 SNHLY and CDR2 FYNNEI. The ends lost 7 bases at V and 10 bases at J; junction bases unmatched: 12. CDR3 length: 16 amino acids. CDR3 nucleotides: TGTGCCAGCAAAATCGGGACTAGCGGGGGTCTGGAAGAGCAGTTCTTC. Translated: CASKIGTSGGLEEQFF.

The chain links TRBV9 to TRBJ2-2, with D perhaps matching TRBD1 (6 bases). The CDR3 is 13 amino acids. Germline V lookup: CDR1 SGDLS, CDR2 YYNGEE. V lost 1 base to trimming and J lost 6 bases, with 7 bases between them. The CDR3 DNA is TGTGCCAGCAGCGTATCAGGGGCCGGGGAGCTGTTTTTT. Protein: CASSVSGAGELFF.

This clonotype was detected a few times. This chain connects TRBV10-3 to TRBJ2-1, with D possibly matching TRBD2 (6 bases). This CDR3 has 14 amino acids. The V end was cut by 6 bases, the J end by 10 bases, with 19 bases between. Germline CDR1 ENHRY, CDR2 SYGVKD. CDR3 loop: CAISDGMPEGEQFF. The CDR3 DNA sequence: TGTGCCATCAGCGACGGGATGCCGGAGGGGGAGCAGTTCTTC.

This clonotype came up a few times. Sequence at one end of the junction differs from germline and may be a read error. The chain combines TRBV24-1 with TRBJ2-3, with D perhaps matching TRBD2 (6 bases). The CDR3 is 11 residues long. Germline V gives CDR1 KGHDR, CDR2 SFDVKD. CDR3: CATSDLGDWNF. CDR3 bases: TGTGCCACCAGTGATTTGGGGGACTGGAATTTT.

This chain uses TRBV10-3 with TRBJ1-5, with D perhaps matching TRBD1 (6 bases). Germline V gene sequence: CDR1 ENHRY, CDR2 SYGVKD. Trimming cost V 2 bases and J 5 bases, with 13 bases left between them. There are 15 residues in the CDR3. CDR3 sequence reads: CAISEQGQGYQPQHF. The CDR3 coding sequence is TGTGCCATCAGTGAGCAGGGGCAAGGTTATCAGCCCCAGCATTTT.

This clonotype was observed a handful of times. The chain is built from TRBV15 and TRBJ2-7; D remains unclear. The V end was cut by 1 base, the J end by 2 bases, with 9 bases between. The CDR3 has 14 amino acids. Germline lookup yields CDR1 LNHNV and CDR2 YYDKDF (reference sequence). The CDR3, as DNA: TGTGCCACCAGCAGAGGGGCTCGTGCCTACGAGCAGTACTTC. Residues: CATSRGARAYEQYF.

V and J are TRBV5-1 and TRBJ1-1; D unresolved. Germline assignment: CDR1 SGHRS and CDR2 YFSETQ. The germline V and J ends were trimmed by 4 bases and 0 bases, with 13 bases remaining between them. This CDR3 contains 15 residues. CDR3 in amino acids: CASSVTTALNTEAFF. In nucleotides, the CDR3 is TGCGCCAGCAGCGTAACTACAGCCTTGAACACTGAAGCTTTCTTT.

The chain joins TRBV9 to TRBJ2-7, with 9 bases matching TRBD2. Germline V gene lookup returns CDR1 SGDLS and CDR2 YYNGEE. The CDR3 is 13 amino acids. J lost 6 bases, V lost 1 base, and 2 bases had no gene match. This CDR3 is CASSVSGGPEQYF. CDR3 DNA: TGTGCCAGCAGCGTAAGCGGGGGGCCCGAGCAGTACTTC.

This clonotype came up once. The chain has TRBV29-1 and TRBJ2-7, with a possible D match to TRBD1 (5 bases). Trimming removed 0 bases at V and 4 bases at J, with 10 bases between. CDR3 length: 13 residues. Germline values: CDR1 SQVTM, CDR2 ANQGSEA. In nucleotides, the CDR3 is TGCAGCGTTGAAGATCGTAGGGGATACGAGCAGTACTTC. Encoded protein: CSVEDRRGYEQYF.

This rearrangement joins TRBV6-1 to TRBJ2-7; TRBD1 matches at 9 bases. The CDR3 sequence is 17 residues long. The germline CDR1 and CDR2 sequences are MNHNS and SASEGT. V shed 2 bases and J 5 bases; nucleotides not matched to a gene: 13. CDR3 nucleotide sequence: TGTGCCAGCAGTGAATCGTGGGGGACAGGGTATGGCGACGAGCAGTACTTC. It translates to CASSESWGTGYGDEQYF.

This clonotype has only a few counts. J is TRBJ2-1 and V is TRBV29-1; D gene unclear. With 2 bases removed from V and 2 bases from J, the gap between germline ends came to 4 bases. The CDR3 is made up of 12 amino acids. Germline V gene sequence: CDR1 SQVTM, CDR2 ANQGSEA. The CDR3 nucleotides read TGCAGCGTTGAATTCACCTACAATGAGCAGTTCTTC. Translation gives CSVEFTYNEQFF.

The chain employs TRBV6-5 and TRBJ1-2; D uncertain. CDR1 and CDR2 (germline): MNHEY, SVGAGI. The CDR3 sequence is 15 residues long. V was cut by 8 bases and J by 3 bases, with 19 bases left in between. CDR3 region: CASAWGASTHYGYTF. The CDR3 DNA sequence: TGTGCCAGCGCTTGGGGAGCATCCACCCACTATGGCTACACCTTC.

Notes on this clonotype: An end of the junction does not agree with germline; a read error may underlie this. The V and J genes are TRBV5-1 and TRBJ2-7; possible D gene TRBD2, 5 bases. The V gene's germline CDR1 is SGHRS and CDR2 YFSETQ. The CDR3 runs 13 residues. The CDR3 reads CAGSSIGVYEQYF. CDR3 in DNA: TGCGCCGGCAGTTCTATCGGGGTCTACGAGCAGTACTTC.

J is TRBJ2-1 and V is TRBV6-4; D possibly corresponds to TRBD1 (6 bases). The CDR3 loop spans 15 amino acids. Germline CDR1 is MRHNA and CDR2 is SNTAGT. The germline V and J ends were trimmed by 0 bases and 8 bases, with 14 bases remaining between them. The CDR3 sequence is CASSDSPAGAHEQFF. Here the CDR3 DNA reads TGTGCCAGCAGTGACTCGCCAGCAGGGGCCCATGAGCAGTTCTTC.

In its sample, this clonotype was seen a few times. J is TRBJ2-1 and V is TRBV20-1, with D hard to call. Trimming pared 1 base from V and 1 base from J, leaving 11 bases between. This CDR3 spans 15 amino acids. CDR1 is DFQATT, CDR2 SNEGSKA, per germline (reference sequence). The CDR3 loop reads CSARVEGGSYNEQFF. The CDR3 DNA reads TGCAGTGCTAGAGTTGAAGGCGGATCCTACAATGAGCAGTTCTTC.

This clonotype appeared many times. This chain connects TRBV7-8 to TRBJ2-2; a weak D match, TRBD2 (7 bases). Per the germline V gene, CDR1 is SGHVS and CDR2 is FQNEAQ. Between the trimmed V and J ends, which lost 2 bases and 5 bases, there was a span of 21 bases. The CDR3 consists of 18 residues. The CDR3 here is CASSLSTGGALGTGELFF. CDR3 bases: TGTGCCAGCAGCTTATCTACGGGGGGCGCCCTGGGTACCGGGGAGCTGTTTTTT.

This sequence joins TRBV20-1 and TRBJ2-3; 9 nucleotides agree with TRBD2. Per the germline V gene, CDR1 is DFQATT and CDR2 is SNEGSKA (reference sequence). V lost 4 bases, J lost 3 bases, and 11 bases stayed unmatched. CDR3 length equals 16 residues. The CDR3 DNA sequence: TGCAGTGCTAAGGAAGGGGCGGGAGGGGGTACAGATACGCAGTATTTT. This codes for CSAKEGAGGGTDTQYF.

The CDR3 DNA reads TGTGCCAGCAGCTCTACGCTGTGGTACAATGAGCAGTTCTTC. This sequence encodes CASSSTLWYNEQFF. The chain combines TRBV7-9 with TRBJ2-1; no firm D call. CDR3 length equals 14 residues. V lost 4 bases, J lost 4 bases, and 11 bases lay in between. Germline V lookup: CDR1 SEHNR, CDR2 FQNEAQ (reference sequence).